The 31 T cell receptor beta chains below come from one sample, sequenced in a study of identical twins. TCRdb fed the 5' RACE reads into MiXCR, producing one record per CDR3 protein. The profile covers some 210,000 distinct CDR3 sequences, with approximately 16% appearing a single time and 35% to 50% taken by the ten largest. These data also featured in a second study, about T cells expressing NK-cell markers.

The sample comprised CD8+ T cells sorted from blood. Every receptor here comes from a woman between 18 and 30 years old in good health.

In this sample, this clonotype turned up a few times. The CDR3 protein is CASTPRQGDTGELFF. In DNA form, the CDR3 reads TGTGCCAGCACCCCACGGCAGGGGGACACCGGGGAGCTGTTTTTT. The J gene is TRBJ2-2, the V gene TRBV7-9; TRBD1 matches 7 bases. V shed 7 bases, J shed 3 bases, and the junction held 8 bases outside the gene matches. This CDR3 is built from 15 residues. Germline CDR1 is SEHNR and CDR2 is FQNEAQ (reference sequence).

This clonotype was seen a handful of times. The chain employs TRBV5-1 and TRBJ1-1; D remains unclear. This CDR3 region has 13 residues. Germline-derived CDR1 and CDR2 are SGHRS and YFSETQ. V was cut by 0 bases and J by 5 bases, with 8 bases left in between. In DNA, the CDR3 is TGCGCCAGCAGCTTGGATGGGGTGACTGAAGCTTTCTTT. It codes for CASSLDGVTEAFF.

V gene TRBV5-6 combines with J gene TRBJ2-7; TRBD2 is a possible D gene (7 bases). The CDR3 loop spans 12 amino acids. V was cut by 4 bases and J by 5 bases, with 10 bases left in between. CDR1 and CDR2 from the germline V gene are SGHDT and YYEEEE. CDR3 in DNA: TGTGCCAGCAGCCGGGGGGCCCACGAGCAGTACTTC. The encoded protein is CASSRGAHEQYF.

This clonotype showed up just a few times. A read error may explain this, as a much larger clone is one base away. The rearrangement uses TRBV12-3 or TRBV12-4 and TRBJ1-5, with D possibly TRBD1 on 5 matching bases. The CDR3 totals 12 residues. V was cut by 3 bases and J by 7 bases, with 7 bases left in between. The CDR3 spells CASSLEGQPQHF. The CDR3 DNA reads as TGTGCCAGCAGTTTGGAGGGGCAGCCCCAGCATTTT.

Remarks on this clonotype: An end of the junction does not agree with germline; a read error may underlie this. The chain uses TRBV20-1 and TRBJ2-7; TRBD1 matches 11 bases. Germline V gene lookup returns CDR1 DFQATT and CDR2 SNEGSKA (reference sequence). CDR3 length: 13 amino acids. CDR3 loop: CSARGQGAGEQYF. CDR3 sequence (DNA): TGCAGTGCGAGAGGACAGGGGGCGGGAGAGCAGTACTTC.

This chain joins TRBV6-2 or TRBV6-3 and TRBJ2-1, with D perhaps matching TRBD2 (5 bases). CDR3 length: 17 residues. Germline V lookup: CDR1 MNHEY, CDR2 SVGEGT. Between the trimmed V and J ends, which lost 0 bases and 0 bases, there was a span of 12 bases. CDR3 bases: TGTGCCAGCAGTTACTCCCTGGCGGGCGCCTCCTACAATGAGCAGTTCTTC. It yields the protein CASSYSLAGASYNEQFF.

The gene calls are TRBV11-2 and TRBJ2-1, with D possibly TRBD2 on 5 matching bases. This CDR3 region has 17 residues. Per germline, CDR1 SGHAT and CDR2 FQNNGV. V lost 0 bases, J lost 9 bases, and 21 bases lay in between. CDR3 coding DNA: TGTGCCAGCAGCTTAGATATGCAAACAGCGGTCTTAGGTGAGCAGTTCTTC. It specifies CASSLDMQTAVLGEQFF.

This clonotype was seen only a few times. The chain has TRBV7-3 and TRBJ2-6; D may correspond to TRBD1 or TRBD2 (7 bases each). Germline V gene lookup returns CDR1 SGHTA and CDR2 FQGTGA. CDR3 length equals 18 residues. V shed 4 bases and J shed 2 bases, with 18 bases lying between them. Here the CDR3 DNA reads TGTGCCAGCAGCTCGGGGAGGGGGCGCAGCACTGGGGCCAACGTCCTGACTTTC. It is translated as CASSSGRGRSTGANVLTF.

V is TRBV7-9 and J is TRBJ2-7; 7 nucleotides align to TRBD1. Trimming cost V 7 bases and J 5 bases; bases outside gene matches: 14. Germline V CDR1 and CDR2: SEHNR, FQNEAQ (reference sequence). The CDR3 length is 15 residues. The CDR3 spells CASTLGQGVKHEQYF. CDR3 sequence (DNA): TGTGCCAGCACGCTTGGGCAGGGGGTTAAGCACGAGCAGTACTTC.

Ten or more counts support this clonotype. The chain combines TRBV12-3 or TRBV12-4 with TRBJ2-1, with TRBD2 matching 9 bases. This CDR3 region has 14 residues. The trim removed 6 bases at V and 6 bases at J, leaving 6 bases unmatched. CDR3 nucleotides: TGTGCCAGCAGGAGCGGGGGGTCAAGCAATGAGCAGTTCTTC. This sequence encodes CASRSGGSSNEQFF.

This clonotype was recorded a few times. J is TRBJ1-2 and V is TRBV5-6; 10 bases are shared with TRBD1. Germline CDR1 is SGHDT and CDR2 is YYEEEE. V gave up 4 bases and J gave up 11 bases; unmatched junction bases: 5. CDR3 length: 12 amino acids. In DNA form, the CDR3 reads TGTGCCAGCAGCCCTGGACAGGGGGTTTACACCTTC. It is translated as CASSPGQGVYTF.

The chain is built from TRBV2 and TRBJ2-3; TRBD2 agrees at 8 bases. Losses at the gene ends were 7 bases for V and 5 bases for J; bases not matched to a gene: 8. Germline assignment: CDR1 SNHLY and CDR2 FYNNEI. The CDR3 totals 14 residues. The CDR3 sequence is CASTRREVIDTQYF. CDR3 nucleotide sequence: TGTGCCAGCACCCGGCGGGAGGTGATAGATACGCAGTATTTT.

This chain links TRBV5-1 with TRBJ2-5; 10 bases match TRBD2. The trim removed 3 bases at V and 2 bases at J, leaving 10 bases unmatched. Per the germline V gene, CDR1 is SGHRS and CDR2 is YFSETQ. The CDR3 consists of 17 residues. The CDR3 DNA sequence: TGCGCCAGCAGCTCCTGGACTAGCGGACGTTTTCAAGAGACCCAGTACTTC. Encoded protein: CASSSWTSGRFQETQYF.

This clonotype appeared a few times. The chain links TRBV19 to TRBJ2-2; no clear D. In germline, CDR1 is LNHDA, CDR2 SQIVND (reference sequence). Trimming stripped 3 bases from V and 4 bases from J, with 9 bases between. The CDR3 has 14 amino acids. This CDR3 is CASSIPGSTGELFF. The CDR3 DNA sequence: TGTGCCAGTAGTATCCCCGGGTCCACCGGGGAGCTGTTTTTT. Full variable domain (missing parts from reference TRBV19 and TRBJ2-2): DGGITQSPKYLFRKEGQNVTLSCEQNLNHDAMYWYRQDPGQGLRLIYYSQIVNDFQKGDIAEGYSVSREKKESFPLTVTSAQKNPTAFYLCASSIPGSTGELFFGEGSRLTVL.

This chain joins TRBV9 and TRBJ2-7; D gene unclear. Trimming left V 4 bases short and J 5 bases short, with 13 bases between. This CDR3 contains 13 residues. Looked up from germline, CDR1 is SGDLS and CDR2 is YYNGEE. CDR3: CASSPWGSNEQYF. The CDR3 DNA follows: TGTGCCAGCAGCCCTTGGGGTTCCAACGAGCAGTACTTC.

The rearrangement links TRBV25-1 to TRBJ2-7, with D perhaps matching TRBD1 (5 bases). This CDR3 spans 15 amino acids. Germline V CDR1 and CDR2: MGHDK, SYGVNS. Trimming stripped 5 bases from V and 2 bases from J, with 16 bases between. The CDR3 region is CASSPLQVRAYEQYF. CDR3 DNA sequence: TGTGCCAGCAGTCCTCTACAGGTTAGGGCCTACGAGCAGTACTTC.

This clonotype was seen repeatedly, ten times or more. This chain joins TRBV10-3 and TRBJ2-7, with 9 bases fitting TRBD1. The V segment lost 6 bases and the J segment 6 bases; nucleotides outside the gene matches: 3. The CDR3 is 12 amino acids. The V gene's germline CDR1 is ENHRY and CDR2 SYGVKD. The CDR3 sequence: CAIRTGGGEQYF. CDR3 nucleotides: TGTGCCATCAGGACAGGGGGAGGCGAGCAGTACTTC.

This clonotype was counted between two and nine times. The chain has TRBV7-8 and TRBJ1-2, with TRBD1 as a possible D gene (6 bases). The CDR3 runs 14 residues. CDR1 and CDR2 from the germline V gene are SGHVS and FQNEAQ. V lost 5 bases to trimming and J lost 8 bases, with 18 bases between them. The CDR3 coding sequence is TGTGCCAGCAGCGATAGGACAGTCGTTCGGGGCTACACCTTC. It codes for CASSDRTVVRGYTF.

The V call is TRBV11-2, the J call TRBJ2-7, with D uncertain. V lost 1 base to trimming and J lost 4 bases, with 17 bases between them. This CDR3 spans 16 amino acids. Germline-derived CDR1 and CDR2 are SGHAT and FQNNGV. CDR3 region: CASSLVWGSPIYEQYF. CDR3 DNA sequence: TGTGCCAGCAGCTTAGTTTGGGGAAGCCCTATTTACGAGCAGTACTTC.

This clonotype was seen a few times. The CDR3 nucleotides read TGTGCCAGCCTAGCGGGGCCCAGTAACAATGAGCAGTTCTTC. This sequence encodes CASLAGPSNNEQFF. The chain combines TRBV12-3 or TRBV12-4 with TRBJ2-1; 9 bases align to TRBD2. The CDR3 runs to 14 residues. The trim removed 8 bases at V and 5 bases at J, leaving 7 bases unmatched.

The rearrangement joins TRBV12-3 or TRBV12-4 to TRBJ2-7, with D possibly TRBD1 on 5 matching bases. Trimming pared 1 base from V and 3 bases from J, leaving 10 bases between. This CDR3 contains 14 residues. The CDR3 DNA sequence: TGTGCCAGCAGTTTAGTCTATGACAGCTACGAGCAGTACTTC. Amino acid sequence: CASSLVYDSYEQYF.

V gene TRBV5-1 combines with J gene TRBJ2-7; no definite D call. V gave up 2 bases and J gave up 2 bases, with 8 bases separating them. Germline values: CDR1 SGHRS, CDR2 YFSETQ. The CDR3 is made up of 13 amino acids. CDR3 region: CASSFGIAYEQYF. CDR3 bases: TGCGCCAGCAGCTTTGGGATCGCCTACGAGCAGTACTTC.

V usage is TRBV13 and J usage is TRBJ2-7; no clear D gene. From germline, CDR1 is PRHDT and CDR2 FYEKMQ (reference sequence). V shed 5 bases and J shed 5 bases, with 10 bases lying between them. The CDR3 covers 12 residues. CDR3 in DNA: TGTGCCAGCAGCCCAGGAAACAACGAGCAGTACTTC. Amino acids: CASSPGNNEQYF.

This clonotype was counted between two and nine times. The chain has TRBV12-5 and TRBJ2-1; TRBD1 might be the D (5 bases). CDR1 LGHNT and CDR2 FRNRAP come from the germline V gene. CDR3 length: 15 residues. Trimming pared 2 bases from V and 3 bases from J, leaving 11 bases between. CDR3 bases: TGTGCTAGTGGTTTGTCAGGGCAGAGCTACAATGAGCAGTTCTTC. It yields the protein CASGLSGQSYNEQFF.

V is TRBV25-1 and J is TRBJ2-7; the D is unclear. There are 13 residues in the CDR3. Trimming cost V 4 bases and J 4 bases, with 11 bases left between them. Germline V gene sequence: CDR1 MGHDK, CDR2 SYGVNS. The CDR3 region has the DNA TGTGCCAGCAGTGGACAATTAGGTTACGAGCAGTACTTC. Amino acid sequence: CASSGQLGYEQYF.

Comments on this clonotype: A much larger clone differs from this one at a single base, so this may be a read error. V gene TRBV5-1 combines with J gene TRBJ2-7; 9 bases are shared with TRBD1. Trimming cost V 3 bases and J 6 bases; bases outside gene matches: 13. This CDR3 has 16 amino acids. From germline, CDR1 is SGHRS and CDR2 YFSETQ. The CDR3, as DNA: TGCGCCAGCAGCTCCATCCTCGGGACAGGGTCATCCGAGCAGTACTTC. Its translation: CASSSILGTGSSEQYF.

This sequence joins TRBV6-2 or TRBV6-3 and TRBJ2-7; TRBD2 might be the D (6 bases). Germline V CDR1 and CDR2: MNHEY, SVGEGT. The CDR3 is made up of 15 amino acids. Trimming took off 2 bases at V and 3 bases at J, with 14 bases between the two ends. CDR3 loop: CASSYTRDWGYEQYF. CDR3 nucleotide sequence: TGTGCCAGCAGTTACACCCGGGACTGGGGCTACGAGCAGTACTTC.

This clonotype has a handful of counts. The rearrangement uses TRBV27 and TRBJ2-5, with TRBD2 matching over 12 bases. Germline CDR1 is MNHEY and CDR2 is SMNVEV (reference sequence). This CDR3 region has 17 residues. J lost 5 bases, V lost 1 base, and 8 bases had no gene match. The CDR3 region has the DNA TGTGCCAGCAGTTTATTGCTAGCGGGGGGGCGATTGGAGACCCAGTACTTC. Translated, it gives CASSLLLAGGRLETQYF.

This clonotype was counted between two and nine times. The chain employs TRBV10-3 and TRBJ2-5; D gene unclear. V lost 4 bases to trimming and J lost 4 bases, with 10 bases between them. The CDR3 is 13 amino acids. Per germline, CDR1 ENHRY and CDR2 SYGVKD. The CDR3 region is CAISGGRRETQYF. Written as DNA, the CDR3 is TGTGCCATCAGTGGGGGAAGGAGAGAGACCCAGTACTTC.

This clonotype was seen repeatedly, ten times or more. This sequence joins TRBV12-3 or TRBV12-4 and TRBJ2-7; 7 positions match TRBD2. J was trimmed by 2 bases and V by 6 bases; bases with no gene match: 4. The CDR3 has 13 amino acids. CDR3 amino acids: CASSFGGTYEQYF. The CDR3 coding sequence is TGTGCCAGCAGCTTCGGGGGGACCTACGAGCAGTACTTC.

This chain connects TRBV7-9 to TRBJ2-3; D gene ambiguous. Trimming removed 1 base from V and 3 bases from J, with 14 bases in between. This CDR3 contains 16 residues. The V gene's germline CDR1 is SEHNR and CDR2 FQNEAQ (reference sequence). The CDR3 sequence: CASSLVLSVTTDTQYF. The CDR3 coding sequence is TGTGCCAGCAGCTTAGTGTTATCCGTTACTACAGATACGCAGTATTTT.